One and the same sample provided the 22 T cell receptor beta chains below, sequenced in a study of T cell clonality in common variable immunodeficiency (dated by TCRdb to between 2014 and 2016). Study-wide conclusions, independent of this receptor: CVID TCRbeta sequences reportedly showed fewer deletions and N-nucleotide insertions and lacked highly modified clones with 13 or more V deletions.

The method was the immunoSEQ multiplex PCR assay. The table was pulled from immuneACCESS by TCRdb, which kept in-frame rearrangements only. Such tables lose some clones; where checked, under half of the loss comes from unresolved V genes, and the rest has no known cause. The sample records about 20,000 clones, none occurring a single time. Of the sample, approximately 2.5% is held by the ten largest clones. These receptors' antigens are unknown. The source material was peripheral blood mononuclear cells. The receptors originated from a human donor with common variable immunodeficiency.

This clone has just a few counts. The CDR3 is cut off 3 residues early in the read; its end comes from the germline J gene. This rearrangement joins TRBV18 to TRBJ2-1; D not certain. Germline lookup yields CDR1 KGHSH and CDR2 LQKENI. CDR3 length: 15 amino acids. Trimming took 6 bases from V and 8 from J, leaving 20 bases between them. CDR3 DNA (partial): TGTGCCAGCTCTACACCTGTCGTCGTGGGCGATGAG. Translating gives CASSTPVVVGDE. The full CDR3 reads CASSTPVVVGDEQFF.

CDR3 loop: CASSSGGEYGYTF. CDR3 DNA (partial): TGTGCCAGCAGCTCGGGGGGGGAATATGGC. The chain employs TRBV5-6 and TRBJ1-2, with a possible D match to TRBD1 (5 bases). The read terminates 3 residues before the CDR3 end, so the remaining end is supplied by the germline J gene. This CDR3 comprises 13 residues. The germline CDR1 and CDR2 sequences are SGHDT and YYEEEE. Trimming removed 3 bases from V and 5 bases from J, with 11 bases in between.

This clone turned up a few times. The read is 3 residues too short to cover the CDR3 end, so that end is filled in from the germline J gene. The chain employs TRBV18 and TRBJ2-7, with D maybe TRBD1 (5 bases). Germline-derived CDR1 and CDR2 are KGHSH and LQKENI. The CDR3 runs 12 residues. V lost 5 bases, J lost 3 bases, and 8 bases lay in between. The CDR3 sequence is CASSGAGYEQYF. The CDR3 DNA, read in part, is TGTGCCAGCTCAGGGGCTGGCTACGAG.

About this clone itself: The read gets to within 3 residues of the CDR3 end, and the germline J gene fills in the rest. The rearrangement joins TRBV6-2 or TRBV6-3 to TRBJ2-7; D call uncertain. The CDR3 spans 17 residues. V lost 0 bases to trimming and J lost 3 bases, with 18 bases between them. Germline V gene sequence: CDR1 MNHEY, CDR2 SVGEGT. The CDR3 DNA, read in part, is TGTGCCAGCAGTTACTCTCCTTTTGGGCAGAAGAGCTACGAG. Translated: CASSYSPFGQKSYE. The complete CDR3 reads CASSYSPFGQKSYEQYF.

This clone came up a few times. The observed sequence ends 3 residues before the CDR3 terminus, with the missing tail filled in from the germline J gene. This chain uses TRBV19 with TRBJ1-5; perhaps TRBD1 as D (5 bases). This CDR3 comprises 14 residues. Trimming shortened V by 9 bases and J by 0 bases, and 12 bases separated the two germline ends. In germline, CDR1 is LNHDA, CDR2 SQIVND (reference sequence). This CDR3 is CASHTTDSNQPQHF. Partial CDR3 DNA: TGTGCCAGCCACACGACAGATAGCAATCAGCCC.

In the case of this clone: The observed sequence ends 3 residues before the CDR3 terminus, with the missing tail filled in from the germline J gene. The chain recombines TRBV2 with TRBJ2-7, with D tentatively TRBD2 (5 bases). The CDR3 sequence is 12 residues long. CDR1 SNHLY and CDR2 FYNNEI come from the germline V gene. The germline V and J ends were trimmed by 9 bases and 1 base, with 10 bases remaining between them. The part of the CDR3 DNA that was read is TGTGCCAGTAGCCGGGGATCCTACGAG. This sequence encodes CASSRGSYE. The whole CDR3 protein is CASSRGSYEQYF.

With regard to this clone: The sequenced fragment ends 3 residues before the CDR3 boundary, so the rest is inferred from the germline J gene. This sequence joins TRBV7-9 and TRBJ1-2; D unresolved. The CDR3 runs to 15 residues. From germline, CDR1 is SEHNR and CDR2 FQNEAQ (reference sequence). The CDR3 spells CASSPEGRRLGGYTF. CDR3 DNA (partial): TGTGCCAGCAGCCCTGAGGGCCGTCGGTTGGGCGGC.

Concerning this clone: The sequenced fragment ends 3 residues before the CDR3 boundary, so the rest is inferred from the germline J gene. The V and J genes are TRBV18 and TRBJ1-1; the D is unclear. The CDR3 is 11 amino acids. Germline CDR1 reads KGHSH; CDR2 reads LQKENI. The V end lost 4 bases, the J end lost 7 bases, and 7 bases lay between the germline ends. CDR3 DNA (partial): TGTGCCAGCTCACAATACAGTGAA. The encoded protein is CASSQYSE. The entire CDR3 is CASSQYSEAFF.

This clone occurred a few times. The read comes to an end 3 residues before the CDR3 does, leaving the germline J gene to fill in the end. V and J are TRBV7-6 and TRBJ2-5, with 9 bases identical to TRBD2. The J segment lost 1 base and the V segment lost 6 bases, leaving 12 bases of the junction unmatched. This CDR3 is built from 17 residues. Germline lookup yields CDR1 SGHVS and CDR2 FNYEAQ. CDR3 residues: CASRRRGASGIQETQYF. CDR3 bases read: TGTGCCAGCAGGCGAAGGGGGGCTAGCGGGATCCAAGAGACC. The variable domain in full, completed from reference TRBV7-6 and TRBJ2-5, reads GAGVSQSPRYKVTKRGQDVALRCDPISGHVSLYWYRQALGQGPEFLTYFNYEAQQDKSGLPNDRFSAERPEGSISTLTIQRTEQRDSAMYRCASRRRGASGIQETQYFGPGTRLLVL.

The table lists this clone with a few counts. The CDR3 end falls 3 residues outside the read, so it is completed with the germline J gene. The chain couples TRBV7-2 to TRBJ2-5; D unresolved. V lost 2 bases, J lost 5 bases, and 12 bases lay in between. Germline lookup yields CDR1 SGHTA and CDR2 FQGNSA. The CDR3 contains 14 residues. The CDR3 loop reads CASSLWLGPETQYF. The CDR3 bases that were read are TGTGCCAGCAGCTTATGGCTGGGCCCGGAGACC. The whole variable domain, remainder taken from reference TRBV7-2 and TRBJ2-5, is GAGVSQSPSNKVTEKGKDVELRCDPISGHTALYWYRQSLGQGLEFLIYFQGNSAPDKSGLPSDRFSAERTGGSVSTLTIQRTQQEDSAVYLCASSLWLGPETQYFGPGTRLLVL.

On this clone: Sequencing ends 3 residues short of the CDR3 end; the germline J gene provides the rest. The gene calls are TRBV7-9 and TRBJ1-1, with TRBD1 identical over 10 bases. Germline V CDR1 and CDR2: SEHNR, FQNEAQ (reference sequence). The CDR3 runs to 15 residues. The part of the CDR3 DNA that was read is TGTGCCAGCAGCTTTCCCTCTTGGACAGGGGGAGAA. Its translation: CASSFPSWTGGE. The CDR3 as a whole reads CASSFPSWTGGEAFF. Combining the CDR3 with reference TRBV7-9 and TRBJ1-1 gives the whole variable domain DTGVSQNPRHKITKRGQNVTFRCDPISEHNRLYWYRQTLGQGPEFLTYFQNEAQLEKSRLLSDRFSAERPKGSFSTLEIQRTEQGDSAMYLCASSFPSWTGGEAFFGQGTRLTVV.

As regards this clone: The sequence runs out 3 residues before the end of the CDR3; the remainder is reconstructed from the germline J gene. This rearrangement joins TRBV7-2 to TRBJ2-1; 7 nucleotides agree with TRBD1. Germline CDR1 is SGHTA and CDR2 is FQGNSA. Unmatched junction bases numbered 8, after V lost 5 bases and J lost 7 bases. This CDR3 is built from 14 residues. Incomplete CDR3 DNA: TGTGCCAGCAGCCGTAGGGGGCTTTTAAATGAG. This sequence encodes CASSRRGLLNE. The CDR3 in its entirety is CASSRRGLLNEQFF.

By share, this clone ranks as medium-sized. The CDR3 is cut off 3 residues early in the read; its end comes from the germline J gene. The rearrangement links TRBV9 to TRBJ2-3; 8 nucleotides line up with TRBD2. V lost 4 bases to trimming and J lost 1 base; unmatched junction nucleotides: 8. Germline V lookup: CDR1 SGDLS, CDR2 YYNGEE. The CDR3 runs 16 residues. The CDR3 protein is CASSPRTSPGTDTQYF. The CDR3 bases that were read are TGTGCCAGCAGCCCGCGGACTAGCCCCGGCACAGATACG.

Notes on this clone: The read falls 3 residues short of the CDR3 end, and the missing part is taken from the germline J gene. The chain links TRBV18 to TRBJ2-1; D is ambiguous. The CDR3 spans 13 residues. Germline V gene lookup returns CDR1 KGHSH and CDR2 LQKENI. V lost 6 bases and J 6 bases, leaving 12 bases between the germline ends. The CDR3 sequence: CASSADGGNEQFF. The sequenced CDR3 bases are TGTGCCAGCTCCGCAGACGGCGGCAATGAG. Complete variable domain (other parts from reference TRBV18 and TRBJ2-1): NAGVMQNPRHLVRRRGQEARLRCSPMKGHSHVYWYRQLPEEGLKFMVYLQKENIIDESGMPKERFSAEFPKEGPSILRIQQVVRGDSAAYFCASSADGGNEQFFGPGTRLTVL.

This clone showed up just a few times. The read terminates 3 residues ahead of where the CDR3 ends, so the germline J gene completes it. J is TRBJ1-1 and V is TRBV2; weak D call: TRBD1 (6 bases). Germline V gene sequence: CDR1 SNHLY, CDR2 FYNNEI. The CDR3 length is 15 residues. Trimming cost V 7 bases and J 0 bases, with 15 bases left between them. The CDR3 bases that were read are TGTGCCAGCAAGGACAGACGCAACATGAACACTGAA. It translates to CASKDRRNMNTE. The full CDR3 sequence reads CASKDRRNMNTEAFF.

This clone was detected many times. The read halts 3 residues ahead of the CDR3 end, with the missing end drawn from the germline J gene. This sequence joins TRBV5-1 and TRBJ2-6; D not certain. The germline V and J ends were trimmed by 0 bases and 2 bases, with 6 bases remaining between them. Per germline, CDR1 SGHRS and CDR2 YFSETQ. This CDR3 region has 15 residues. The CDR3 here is CASSLEAPGANVLTF. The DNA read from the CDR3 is TGCGCCAGCAGCTTGGAAGCCCCTGGGGCCAACGTC.

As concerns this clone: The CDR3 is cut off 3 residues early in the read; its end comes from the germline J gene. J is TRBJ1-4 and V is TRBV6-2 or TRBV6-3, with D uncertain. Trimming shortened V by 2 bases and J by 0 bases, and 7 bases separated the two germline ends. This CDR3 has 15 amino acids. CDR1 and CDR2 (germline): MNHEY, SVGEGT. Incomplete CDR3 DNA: TGTGCCAGCAGTTACGATAGATCAACTAATGAAAAA. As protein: CASSYDRSTNEK. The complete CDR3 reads CASSYDRSTNEKLFF.

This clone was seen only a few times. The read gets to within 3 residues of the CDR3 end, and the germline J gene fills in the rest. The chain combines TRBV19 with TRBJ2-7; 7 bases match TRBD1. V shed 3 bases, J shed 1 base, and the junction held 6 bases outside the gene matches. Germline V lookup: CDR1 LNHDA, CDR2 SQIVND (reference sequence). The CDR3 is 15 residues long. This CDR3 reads CASSINRGLSYEQYF. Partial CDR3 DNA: TGTGCCAGTAGTATTAACAGGGGCCTATCCTACGAG. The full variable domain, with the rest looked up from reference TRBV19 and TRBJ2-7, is DGGITQSPKYLFRKEGQNVTLSCEQNLNHDAMYWYRQDPGQGLRLIYYSQIVNDFQKGDIAEGYSVSREKKESFPLTVTSAQKNPTAFYLCASSINRGLSYEQYFGPGTRLTVT.

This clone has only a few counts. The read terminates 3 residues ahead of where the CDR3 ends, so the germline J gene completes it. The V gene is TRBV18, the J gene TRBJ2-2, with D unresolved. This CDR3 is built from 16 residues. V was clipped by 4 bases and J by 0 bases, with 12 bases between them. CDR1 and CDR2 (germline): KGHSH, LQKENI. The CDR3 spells CASSLSTPPNTGELFF. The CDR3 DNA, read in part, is TGTGCCAGCTCACTATCGACACCACCGAACACCGGGGAG.

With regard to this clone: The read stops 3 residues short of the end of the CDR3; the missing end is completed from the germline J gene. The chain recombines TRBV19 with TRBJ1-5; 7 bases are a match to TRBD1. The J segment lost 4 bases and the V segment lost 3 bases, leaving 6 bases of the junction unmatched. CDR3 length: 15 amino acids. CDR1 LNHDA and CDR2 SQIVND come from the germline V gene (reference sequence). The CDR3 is CASSIEQGMNQPQHF. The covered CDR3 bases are TGTGCCAGTAGTATTGAACAGGGGATGAATCAGCCC. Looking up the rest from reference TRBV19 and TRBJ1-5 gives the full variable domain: DGGITQSPKYLFRKEGQNVTLSCEQNLNHDAMYWYRQDPGQGLRLIYYSQIVNDFQKGDIAEGYSVSREKKESFPLTVTSAQKNPTAFYLCASSIEQGMNQPQHFGDGTRLSIL.

The sequenced CDR3 bases are TGTGCCAGCAGCCAATTAGGGGTGTTAACCGGGGAG. As protein: CASSQLGVLTGE. The entire CDR3 reads CASSQLGVLTGELFF. This chain connects TRBV7-9 to TRBJ2-2, with D possibly TRBD1 on 5 matching bases. The read comes to an end 3 residues before the CDR3 does, leaving the germline J gene to fill in the end. The CDR3 is 15 residues long. Germline loops: CDR1 SEHNR, CDR2 FQNEAQ (reference sequence). Trimming took off 5 bases at V and 5 bases at J, with 15 bases between the two ends.

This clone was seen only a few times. The CDR3 bases that were read are TGTGCCAGTAGTGGGGCTGGGAACACTGAA. Translated: CASSGAGNTE. From start to end, the CDR3 is CASSGAGNTEAFF. The chain joins TRBV19 to TRBJ1-1; possible D gene TRBD1, 5 bases. The missing CDR3 end, 3 residues past where the read stops, is filled in from the germline J gene. V was shortened by 5 bases and J by 1 base, with 8 bases between the two germline ends. CDR3 length: 13 amino acids. Germline-derived CDR1 and CDR2 are LNHDA and SQIVND (reference sequence).